Presented here are 19 T cell receptor beta chains from one specimen sequenced in a study of tumor-infiltrating lymphocytes in glioblastoma multiforme. Three nested ARM-PCR rounds with V-beta and C-beta primers built TCRB libraries. MiXCR was run by TCRdb on the multiplex PCR reads, yielding one entry per CDR3 protein. The sample includes 25,000 to 35,000 distinct CDR3 sequences, about 64% of them seen just once. The specimen was brain tumor tissue. All receptors come from a male donor with glioblastoma.

Many counts were recorded for this clonotype. The rearrangement links TRBV5-1 to TRBJ2-1, with 8 bases lining up with TRBD2. Germline assignment: CDR1 SGHRS and CDR2 YFSETQ. The ends lost 4 bases at V and 1 base at J; junction bases unmatched: 4. The CDR3 runs 15 residues. The CDR3 DNA is TGCGCCAGCAGCCCCGGGAGGGCTTCCTACAATGAGCAGTTCTTC. Encoded protein: CASSPGRASYNEQFF.

This chain uses TRBV11-2 with TRBJ2-5, with D unclear. Germline CDR1 reads SGHAT; CDR2 reads FQNNGV. V was trimmed by 8 bases and J by 4 bases, leaving 14 bases between them. The CDR3 is 13 amino acids. For the CDR3, the DNA is TGTGCCAGCGGCTCTCTAGAAACAGAGACCCAGTACTTC. Its translation is CASGSLETETQYF.

Notes on this clonotype: The conserved closing phenylalanine or tryptophan is absent in this CDR3, likely reflecting a read error. The J gene is TRBJ1-1, the V gene TRBV20-1; 7 bases line up with TRBD1. The V gene end was trimmed by 2 bases and the J gene end by 3 bases; junction bases not matched to a gene: 6. There are 14 residues in the CDR3. The germline V gene encodes CDR1 DFQATT and CDR2 SNEGSKA (reference sequence). The CDR3 DNA reads TGCAGTGCTAGATTCAGGGGGGGGGACACTGAAGCTTTCATT. Protein sequence: CSARFRGGDTEAFI.

The rearrangement links TRBV6-5 to TRBJ2-3; D is ambiguous. Trimming stripped 2 bases from V and 4 bases from J, with 13 bases between. This CDR3 has 15 amino acids. CDR1 is MNHEY and CDR2 is SVGAGI in the germline V gene. Here the CDR3 reads CASSYRSTNADTQYF. The DNA for the CDR3 is TGTGCCAGCAGTTACAGGTCCACCAACGCAGATACGCAGTATTTT.

The chain carries TRBV4-1 and TRBJ2-5, with TRBD2 matching over 7 bases. Germline loops: CDR1 MGHRA, CDR2 YSYEKL. The V gene end was trimmed by 7 bases and the J gene end by 4 bases; junction bases not matched to a gene: 15. CDR3 size: 16 residues. The CDR3 is CASTPRERGRGETQYF. CDR3 DNA: TGCGCCAGCACACCACGGGAGAGAGGGAGGGGAGAGACCCAGTACTTC.

This clonotype was recorded many times. The rearrangement uses TRBV20-1 and TRBJ2-5, with 7 bases lining up with TRBD2. Germline V gene lookup returns CDR1 DFQATT and CDR2 SNEGSKA (reference sequence). The J segment lost 5 bases and the V segment lost 1 base, leaving 10 bases of the junction unmatched. The CDR3 length is 15 residues. The CDR3: CSARGQPAGRETQYF. CDR3 nucleotides: TGCAGTGCTAGAGGTCAACCCGCCGGGAGGGAGACCCAGTACTTC.

A word on this clonotype: Relative to the germline gene, one junction end is altered; a read error may explain this. The genes are TRBV6-2 or TRBV6-3 and TRBJ2-5, with 8 positions matching TRBD2. CDR1 and CDR2 (germline): MNHEY, SVGEGT. This CDR3 spans 13 amino acids. The CDR3 loop is CTGRRGGQETQYF. DNA for the CDR3: TGTACCGGCCGCCGGGGGGGACAAGAGACTCAGTACTTC.

Turning to this clonotype: This is likely a read error, given that the CDR3 carries no conserved phenylalanine or tryptophan at its end. The chain recombines TRBV12-3 or TRBV12-4 with TRBJ1-2, with a weak D call TRBD1 (5 bases). The CDR3 spans 12 residues. The CDR3 coding sequence is TGTGCCGGCAGTTTAGAGGGGTATGGCTACACCCTC. This codes for CAGSLEGYGYTL.

V is TRBV6-5 and J is TRBJ2-7, with a weak D call TRBD1 (5 bases). CDR1 MNHEY and CDR2 SVGAGI come from the germline V gene. The germline V and J ends were trimmed by 0 bases and 3 bases, with 12 bases remaining between them. This CDR3 contains 15 residues. CDR3 residues: CASSYSGQVGYEQYF. The CDR3 bases are TGTGCCAGCAGTTACTCGGGGCAGGTCGGCTACGAGCAGTACTTC.

On this clonotype itself: This is likely a read error, given that the CDR3 carries no conserved phenylalanine or tryptophan at its end. The chain has TRBV20-1 and TRBJ2-1, with D perhaps matching TRBD2 (6 bases). Between the trimmed V and J ends, which lost 2 bases and 7 bases, there was a span of 9 bases. The germline CDR1 and CDR2 sequences are DFQATT and SNEGSKA (reference sequence). This CDR3 region has 12 residues. CDR3 bases: TGCAGTGCTAGAACGGGAGCTAATGAGCAGTTCTCC. It translates to CSARTGANEQFS.

This clonotype was detected ten times or more. The CDR3 DNA sequence: TGCAGCGTTGCCGCGGCTCCCGGGTTCAATCAGCCCCAGCATTTT. Its translation: CSVAAAPGFNQPQHF. The chain employs TRBV29-1 and TRBJ1-5; D gene ambiguous. CDR1 is SQVTM, CDR2 ANQGSEA, per germline. The CDR3 is made up of 15 amino acids. Trimming shortened V by 4 bases and J by 3 bases, and 16 bases separated the two germline ends.

As to this clonotype: As the CDR3 is not closed by the conserved phenylalanine or tryptophan, this likely results from a read error. The chain carries TRBV4-1 and TRBJ2-6, with TRBD1 identical over 10 bases. The CDR3 covers 17 residues. V lost 0 bases, J lost 2 bases, and 1 base stayed unmatched. Germline CDR1 is MGHRA and CDR2 is YSYEKL. CDR3: CASSQEGQGPGANVLTS. In DNA form, the CDR3 reads TGCGCCAGCAGCCAAGAGGGACAGGGGCCTGGGGCCAACGTCCTGACTTCC.

Turning to this clonotype: The CDR3 end shows no conserved phenylalanine or tryptophan, and so a read error is likely. The genes are TRBV4-1 and TRBJ2-1; TRBD2 matches at 14 bases. Germline CDR1 reads MGHRA; CDR2 reads YSYEKL. J lost 4 bases, V lost 9 bases, and 8 bases had no gene match. The CDR3 is made up of 16 amino acids. The CDR3: CASQGTSGSFYNEQFS. CDR3 coding DNA: TGCGCCAGTCAGGGGACTAGCGGGAGTTTTTACAATGAGCAGTTCTCC.

As regards this clonotype: Its ends do not fully match the called genes, so a read error is possible. The chain joins TRBV4-1 to TRBJ2-1; 9 bases align to TRBD1. Germline CDR1 reads MGHRA; CDR2 reads YSYEKL. CDR3 length: 18 residues. In DNA, the CDR3 is TGCGCCAGCAGCCAAGAGGGACAGGGCCCAAGCTCCGACAATGAGCAGTTCTTC. It encodes CASSQEGQGPSSDNEQFF.

About this clonotype: One junction end does not reproduce the germline sequence, and a read error may be involved. J is TRBJ2-3 and V is TRBV20-1; 8 positions agree with TRBD1. Looked up from germline, CDR1 is DFQATT and CDR2 is SNEGSKA (reference sequence). The CDR3 length is 14 residues. The CDR3, as DNA: TGCAGTGCGAACCGGGACAGGAGCATAGATACGCAGTATTTT. Its translation is CSANRDRSIDTQYF.

Points on this clonotype: One junction end disagrees with the germline gene, perhaps due to a read error. The chain combines TRBV6-5 with TRBJ1-5; no reliable D call. From germline, CDR1 is MNHEY and CDR2 SVGAGI. The CDR3 consists of 14 residues. The CDR3 DNA follows: TGTGCCAACAGCCGAAACCCCAGCAATCAGCCCCGGCATTTT. Translated: CANSRNPSNQPRHF.

Worth noting for this clonotype: The conserved closing phenylalanine or tryptophan is absent in this CDR3, likely reflecting a read error. The chain couples TRBV20-1 to TRBJ2-3; possibly TRBD1 for D (6 bases). Germline V gives CDR1 DFQATT, CDR2 SNEGSKA (reference sequence). V lost 3 bases and J 0 bases, leaving 22 bases between the germline ends. The CDR3 extends over 18 amino acids. Here the CDR3 DNA reads TGCAGTGCTAGTGGGTCAGGGGCGAAAGAAACTAGCACAGATACGCAGTATTTG. Translating gives CSASGSGAKETSTDTQYL.

Concerning this clonotype: Its ends do not fully match the called genes, so a read error is possible. The chain links TRBV20-1 to TRBJ2-3, with TRBD2 matching over 11 bases. CDR1 is DFQATT and CDR2 is SNEGSKA in the germline V gene (reference sequence). CDR3 size: 17 residues. The CDR3 loop reads CGARGATSGALKDTQYF. In nucleotides, the CDR3 is TGCGGTGCTAGAGGAGCGACTAGCGGGGCCCTAAAGGATACGCAGTATTTT.

This clonotype occurred once. At one boundary the junction diverges from the germline segment, which might be a read error. J is TRBJ2-3 and V is TRBV11-2; 8 nucleotides align to TRBD2. The CDR3 sequence is 17 residues long. Germline V gene data show CDR1 as SGHAT and CDR2 as FQNNGV. CDR3 bases: TGTACCAGCAGCTTATTTTACTCGGGAGGGATCACTGATGCGCAGTATTTT. Amino acids: CTSSLFYSGGITDAQYF.